This is a list of T cell receptor beta chains from one sample in a study of T cell repertoires in cytomegalovirus infection. TCRdb passed the reads through MiXCR, listing each CDR3 protein once. This sample has 740,000 or so distinct CDR3 sequences, with 35% found just once. Specimen: PBMCs. The receptor set was obtained from a human donor in good health (CMV status not recorded). Some clones in this sample may be carry-over from other donors' samples. The CDR3 runs from the conserved cysteine through the conserved F or W. D genes are given only for firm matches. A row's size may be missing; if present it is once, few, many or a size class.

J gene: TRBJ2-7; V gene: TRBV25-1; D gene: TRBD1; clone size: NA; CDR3 DNA: TGTGCCAGTTCTCAGACAGGGGGCTACTACGAGCAGTACTTC; CDR3 protein: CASSQTGGYYEQYF
J gene: TRBJ2-5; V gene: TRBV7-8; D gene: NA; clone size: many; CDR3 DNA: TGTGCCAGCAGCTTAGCGACCTGGTACTCGCAAGAGACCCAGTACTTC; CDR3 protein: CASSLATWYSQETQYF
J gene: TRBJ1-1; V gene: TRBV12-3/TRBV12-4; D gene: TRBD1; clone size: many; CDR3 DNA: TGTGCCAGCAGTTCCGCAGGGGGGGGCACTGAAGCTTTCTTT; CDR3 protein: CASSSAGGGTEAFF
J gene: TRBJ2-5; V gene: TRBV7-9; D gene: TRBD1; clone size: NA; CDR3 DNA: TGTGCCAGCAGCTTTACCCTTAGAGGACAGGGCGAAGAGACCCAGTACTTC; CDR3 protein: CASSFTLRGQGEETQYF
J gene: TRBJ2-7; V gene: TRBV29-1; D gene: NA; clone size: NA; CDR3 DNA: TGCAGCGTTGAGCTGTTGGGGTGGAACTCCTACGAGCAGTACTTC; CDR3 protein: CSVELLGWNSYEQYF
J gene: TRBJ1-6; V gene: TRBV3-1; D gene: NA; clone size: NA; CDR3 DNA: TGTGCCAGCAGCCAAGGTCATGGGCAGCTTGGGGGATATAATTCACCCCTCCACTTT; CDR3 protein: CASSQGHGQLGGYNSPLHF
J gene: TRBJ2-7; V gene: TRBV5-6; D gene: TRBD2; clone size: NA; CDR3 DNA: TGTGCCAGCAGCTTGGCCTGGTCTAGCGGGAGCTACGAGCAGTACTTC; CDR3 protein: CASSLAWSSGSYEQYF
J gene: TRBJ2-5; V gene: TRBV28; D gene: TRBD2; clone size: NA; CDR3 DNA: TGTGCCAGCAGTGCCCCGGCGCGGGAGGAAGGAGAGACCCAGTACTTC; CDR3 protein: CASSAPAREEGETQYF
J gene: TRBJ1-5; V gene: TRBV6-1; D gene: TRBD1; clone size: few; CDR3 DNA: TGTGCCAGCAGTGCCCGGGACAGGGGGTCAAATCAGCCCCAGCATTTT; CDR3 protein: CASSARDRGSNQPQHF
J gene: TRBJ2-3; V gene: TRBV7-3; D gene: TRBD1; clone size: few; CDR3 DNA: TGTGCCAGCAGCCCAACAGGGGGAAAGGCAGATACGCAGTATTTT; CDR3 protein: CASSPTGGKADTQYF
J gene: TRBJ2-7; V gene: TRBV6-1; D gene: TRBD1; clone size: NA; CDR3 DNA: TGTGCCAGCAGCTCCGGGACAGGGGGTTGGTACGAGCAGTACTTC; CDR3 protein: CASSSGTGGWYEQYF
J gene: TRBJ2-7; V gene: TRBV2; D gene: NA; clone size: NA; CDR3 DNA: TGTGCCAGCACACCTGGGCAGTGGCGCGGACCCGGGGTATACGAGCAGTACTTC; CDR3 protein: CASTPGQWRGPGVYEQYF
J gene: TRBJ1-6; V gene: TRBV7-9; D gene: NA; clone size: NA; CDR3 DNA: TGTGCCAGCAGCACTTCGGGATCCCTCCACTTT; CDR3 protein: CASSTSGSLHF
J gene: TRBJ2-3; V gene: TRBV20-1; D gene: NA; clone size: NA; CDR3 DNA: TGCAGTGCCCAACTCTCTGGGGCGGGGAACGGAGATACGCAGTATTTT; CDR3 protein: CSAQLSGAGNGDTQYF
J gene: TRBJ2-1; V gene: TRBV6-5; D gene: NA; clone size: NA; CDR3 DNA: TGTGCCAGCAGTTATTATGGCCCCATCAATGAGCAGTTCTTC; CDR3 protein: CASSYYGPINEQFF
J gene: TRBJ2-7; V gene: TRBV25-1; D gene: NA; clone size: NA; CDR3 DNA: TGTGCCAGCAGTGAAACGGGAAACTACGAGCAGTACTTC; CDR3 protein: CASSETGNYEQYF
J gene: TRBJ2-5; V gene: TRBV7-6; D gene: NA; clone size: NA; CDR3 DNA: TGTGCCAGCACTCCCGCGGATCGGGAGACCCAGTACTTC; CDR3 protein: CASTPADRETQYF
J gene: TRBJ2-4; V gene: TRBV28; D gene: NA; clone size: few; CDR3 DNA: TGTGCCAGCACCCAAAGGGGGGGCGGAAACATTCAGTACTTC; CDR3 protein: CASTQRGGGNIQYF
J gene: TRBJ2-3; V gene: TRBV14; D gene: TRBD2; clone size: NA; CDR3 DNA: TGTGCCATCAGCCAAGATCGGTCGGGAGGGCCTCAAGATACGCAGTATTTT; CDR3 protein: CAISQDRSGGPQDTQYF
J gene: TRBJ1-5; V gene: TRBV7-2; D gene: NA; clone size: many; CDR3 DNA: TGTGCCAGCAGCTCTGGAGGACGGGGAGCTAATAGCAATCAGCCCCAGCATTTT; CDR3 protein: CASSSGGRGANSNQPQHF
J gene: TRBJ2-2; V gene: TRBV10-3; D gene: NA; clone size: NA; CDR3 DNA: TGTGCCATTAGGACAGAACTTTTAAGGAACACCGGGGAGCTGTTTTTT; CDR3 protein: CAIRTELLRNTGELFF
J gene: TRBJ1-2; V gene: TRBV24-1; D gene: NA; clone size: NA; CDR3 DNA: TGTGCCACCGAGGGCGACTATGGCTACACCTTC; CDR3 protein: CATEGDYGYTF
J gene: TRBJ2-3; V gene: TRBV4-2; D gene: TRBD2; clone size: NA; CDR3 DNA: TGTGCCAGCAGCCCCGGGACTAGCGGGGCCAGAGGTACGCAGTATTTT; CDR3 protein: CASSPGTSGARGTQYF
J gene: TRBJ2-6; V gene: TRBV10-3; D gene: TRBD1; clone size: NA; CDR3 DNA: TGTGCCATCAGTGAGGGTCAGGGACAGGATTCTGGGGCCAACGTCCTGACTTTC; CDR3 protein: CAISEGQGQDSGANVLTF
J gene: TRBJ2-7; V gene: TRBV25-1; D gene: NA; clone size: NA; CDR3 DNA: TGTGCCAGCAAGAGAAGGAGGAGTCCCTACGAGCAGTACTTC; CDR3 protein: CASKRRRSPYEQYF
J gene: TRBJ2-1; V gene: TRBV6-1; D gene: NA; clone size: few; CDR3 DNA: TGTGCCAGCAGTGAAGTAGCGTGGGGGTTACAGGTGATGAATGAGCAGTTCTTC; CDR3 protein: CASSEVAWGLQVMNEQFF
J gene: TRBJ1-4; V gene: TRBV12-3/TRBV12-4; D gene: TRBD1; clone size: NA; CDR3 DNA: TGTGCCAGCAGTTCCGGACAGGGTTCCCCATATGAAAAACTGTTTTTT; CDR3 protein: CASSSGQGSPYEKLFF
J gene: TRBJ2-7; V gene: TRBV6-2/TRBV6-3; D gene: NA; clone size: NA; CDR3 DNA: TGTGCCAGCCTACAGCCTGACATCCGCTCCTACGAGCAGTACTTC; CDR3 protein: CASLQPDIRSYEQYF
J gene: TRBJ2-7; V gene: TRBV6-2/TRBV6-3; D gene: NA; clone size: NA; CDR3 DNA: TGTGCCAGCAGTTTACACGGACCCTACGAGCAGTACTTC; CDR3 protein: CASSLHGPYEQYF
J gene: TRBJ2-6; V gene: TRBV7-8; D gene: NA; clone size: many; CDR3 DNA: TGTGCCAGCAGCTTAGCCAGAGGGGGCTCTGGGGCCAACGTCCTGACTTTC; CDR3 protein: CASSLARGGSGANVLTF
J gene: TRBJ1-1; V gene: TRBV5-8; D gene: NA; clone size: NA; CDR3 DNA: TGTGCCAGCAGCATGGACGGGAGGGAGGAAACTGAAGCTTTCTTT; CDR3 protein: CASSMDGREETEAFF
J gene: TRBJ1-3; V gene: TRBV20-1; D gene: NA; clone size: NA; CDR3 DNA: TGCAGTGCTAGAGGCGGGGGCCCGGGGAAGGGCTCTGGAAACACCATATATTTT; CDR3 protein: CSARGGGPGKGSGNTIYF